The 9 T cell receptor beta chains listed next were all sequenced from one sample in a study of vaccination and CD4 T cells after COVID-19. For these TCRs, the target antigens are not known. The assay that was used to sequence DNA from cultured CD4+ T cells was the Oncomine TCR Beta short-read assay. TCRdb reprocessed the PCR reads with MiXCR, giving one entry per CDR3 protein. The data contain about 15,000 distinct CDR3 sequences, roughly 74% of them singletons. Stated treatment: roughly 10-day PBMC culture with coronavirus spike peptide pools or control peptides (ViraFEST assay). The sequencing used CD4+ T cells from blood, cultured in vitro, collected after SARS-CoV-2 vaccination. The receptors here all came from a human donor who received a COVID-19 vaccine.

This sequence joins TRBV24-1 and TRBJ2-5, with 9 bases fitting TRBD1. Germline assignment: CDR1 KGHDR and CDR2 SFDVKD. V lost 4 bases to trimming and J lost 2 bases; unmatched junction nucleotides: 7. This CDR3 has 16 amino acids. Here the CDR3 reads CATSDPTGGAQETQYF. The CDR3, as DNA: TGTGCCACCAGTGACCCGACAGGGGGGGCTCAAGAGACCCAGTACTTC.

The gene calls are TRBV24-1 and TRBJ2-5; no firm D call. The CDR3 sequence is 12 residues long. From germline, CDR1 is KGHDR and CDR2 SFDVKD. V lost 0 bases and J lost 13, with 11 bases in between. The CDR3 DNA follows: TGTGCCACCAGTGATTTGCAAGGACGGGTGTACTTC. The encoded protein is CATSDLQGRVYF.

The rearrangement uses TRBV7-9 and TRBJ1-3, with 9 positions matching TRBD1. The junction had 3 bases not matched to a gene; V was cut back by 5 bases and J by 1 base. Per the germline V gene, CDR1 is SEHNR and CDR2 is FQNEAQ (reference sequence). CDR3 length: 15 amino acids. CDR3 amino acids: CASSIGTGSGNTIYF. The CDR3 DNA reads as TGTGCCAGCAGCATCGGGACAGGGTCTGGAAACACCATATATTTT.

This sequence joins TRBV20-1 and TRBJ1-5, with 7 bases aligning to TRBD1. CDR3 length: 16 residues. Germline V lookup: CDR1 DFQATT, CDR2 SNEGSKA (reference sequence). V lost 6 bases and J lost 1; bases outside the gene matches: 12. CDR3 nucleotide sequence: TGCAGTGCGCACGTCCTAGGGGGCATGAGCAATCAGCCCCAGCATTTT. It encodes CSAHVLGGMSNQPQHF.

V is TRBV9 and J is TRBJ2-3; D not resolved. V was shortened by 1 base and J by 4 bases, with 7 bases between the two germline ends. The length of the CDR3 is 13 residues. Germline V gene data show CDR1 as SGDLS and CDR2 as YYNGEE. DNA of the CDR3: TGTGCCAGCAGCGTACGTACGTCAGATACGCAGTATTTT. It translates to CASSVRTSDTQYF.

The chain combines TRBV11-2 with TRBJ2-1; TRBD2 aligns across 12 bases. There are 14 residues in the CDR3. V lost 6 bases to trimming and J lost 8 bases; unmatched junction nucleotides: 5. CDR1 is SGHAT and CDR2 is FQNNGV in the germline V gene. CDR3 sequence (DNA): TGTGCCAGCAGGGGACTAGCGGGTGGGTATGAGCAGTTCTTC. It translates to CASRGLAGGYEQFF.

V and J are TRBV5-1 and TRBJ2-7, with D possibly matching TRBD2 (5 bases). Germline loops: CDR1 SGHRS, CDR2 YFSETQ. V dropped 3 bases and J dropped 1 base, with 17 bases sitting between them. The CDR3 sequence is 16 residues long. CDR3 nucleotides: TGCGCCAGCAGCTCCGGACTTGGCGGAGGTTCCTACGAGCAGTACTTC. The encoded protein is CASSSGLGGGSYEQYF.

V gene TRBV2 combines with J gene TRBJ2-3, with 10 bases identical to TRBD2. CDR3 size: 16 residues. Germline V lookup: CDR1 SNHLY, CDR2 FYNNEI. V trimming: 7 bases; J trimming: 2 bases; junction bases outside the gene matches: 9. The CDR3: CASKNQRGGLTDTQYF. In nucleotides, the CDR3 is TGTGCCAGCAAGAACCAGCGGGGGGGCCTCACAGATACGCAGTATTTT. Full variable domain (missing parts from reference TRBV2 and TRBJ2-3): EPEVTQTPSHQVTQMGQEVILRCVPISNHLYFYWYRQILGQKVEFLVSFYNNEISEKSEIFDDQFSVERPDGSNFTLKIRSTKLEDSAMYFCASKNQRGGLTDTQYFGPGTRLTVL.

The chain employs TRBV20-1 and TRBJ1-3; D possibly corresponds to TRBD1 (5 bases). V gave up 0 bases and J gave up 0 bases, with 9 bases separating them. From germline, CDR1 is DFQATT and CDR2 SNEGSKA (reference sequence). The CDR3 extends over 15 amino acids. CDR3 DNA: TGCAGTGCTAGAGATGGGGCCGACTCTGGAAACACCATATATTTT. It yields the protein CSARDGADSGNTIYF.